This TCR beta chain emerged from a study of identical twins. The CDR3 spans 14 residues. Germline V gene data show CDR1 as SGHNT and CDR2 as YENEEA. Between the trimmed V and J ends, which lost 7 bases and 0 bases, there was a span of 11 bases. Notes on the study in general: Beta out-of-frame sequences showed weaker excess twin sharing.

Each CDR3 protein gets one entry after TCRdb re-called the 5' RACE reads with MiXCR. The table shows fewer than 500,000 distinct CDR3 sequences, with 20% to 25% occurring only once. This clonotype was counted only a few times. Antigen unknown. The same data also went into a second study, on T cells expressing NK-cell markers.

The sample taken for sequencing was CD4+ T cells sorted from blood. The source of this sequence is a woman under 30 in good health. V gene TRBV11-3 combines with J gene TRBJ2-3; tentative D call: TRBD2 (5 bases). The CDR3 sequence is CASKEASSTDTQYF. The CDR3 DNA is TGTGCCAGCAAGGAGGCTTCTAGCACAGATACGCAGTATTTT.